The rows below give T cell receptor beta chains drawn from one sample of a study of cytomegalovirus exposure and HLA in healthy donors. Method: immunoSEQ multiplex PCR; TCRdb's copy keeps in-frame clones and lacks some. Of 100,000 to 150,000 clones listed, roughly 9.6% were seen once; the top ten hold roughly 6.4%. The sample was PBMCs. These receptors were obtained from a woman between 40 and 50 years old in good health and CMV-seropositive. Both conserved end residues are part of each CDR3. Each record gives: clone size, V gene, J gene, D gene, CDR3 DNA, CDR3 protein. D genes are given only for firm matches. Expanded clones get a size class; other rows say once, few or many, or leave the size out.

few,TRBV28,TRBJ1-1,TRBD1,TGTGCCAGCAGTTTGGACAGGGTGGTAACTGAAGCTTTCTTT,CASSLDRVVTEAFF
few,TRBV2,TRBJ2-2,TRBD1,TGTGCCAGCAGTTGGACAGGGGTCAGAACCGGGGAGCTGTTTTTT,CASSWTGVRTGELFF
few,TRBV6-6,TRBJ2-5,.,TGTGCCAGCAGCTCGACCCGAACGGGGGAGACCCAGTACTTC,CASSSTRTGETQYF
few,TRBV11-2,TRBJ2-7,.,TGTGCCAGCAGCTTTACAGGGTCCTACGAGCAGTACTTC,CASSFTGSYEQYF
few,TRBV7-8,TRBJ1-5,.,TGTGCCAGCAGCTCAGGGGCCTTGAGGGACGGCAATCAGCCCCAGCATTTT,CASSSGALRDGNQPQHF
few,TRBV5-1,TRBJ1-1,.,TGCGCCAGACTGCGTGGGGGGGGCAACACTGAAGCTTTCTTT,CARLRGGGNTEAFF
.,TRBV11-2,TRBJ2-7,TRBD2,TGTGCCAGCAGCTCCTCCGGGACTAGCAAGTACGAGCAGTACTTC,CASSSSGTSKYEQYF
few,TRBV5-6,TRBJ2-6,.,TGTGCCAGCAGCTCCGAGAGCTCTGGGGCCAACGTCCTGACTTTC,CASSSESSGANVLTF
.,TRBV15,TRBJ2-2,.,TGTGCCACCAGCAGAGCAGGGGCAACCGGGGCTCCAAACACCGGGGAGCTGTTTTTT,CATSRAGATGAPNTGELFF
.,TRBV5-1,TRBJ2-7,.,TGCGCCAGCAGCTTGGTGCAGGGAGGTTCCTACGAGCAGTACTTC,CASSLVQGGSYEQYF
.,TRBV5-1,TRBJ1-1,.,TGCGCCAGCAGCTTCGACACGGGGAGCACTGAAGCTTTCTTT,CASSFDTGSTEAFF
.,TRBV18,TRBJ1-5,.,TGTGCCAGCTCACCGTCCCAGAGCAATCAGCCCCAGCATTTT,CASSPSQSNQPQHF
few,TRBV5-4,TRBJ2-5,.,TGTGCCAGCAGCCCCCGGGGTCTATATCTTCAAGAGACCCAGTACTTC,CASSPRGLYLQETQYF
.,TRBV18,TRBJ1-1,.,TGTGCCAGCTCACCCGGGTTAATGGGTGATGAAGCTTTCTTT,CASSPGLMGDEAFF
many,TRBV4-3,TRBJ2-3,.,TGCGCCAGCAGCCAAGGGTTTGTGGAGACAGATACGCAGTATTTT,CASSQGFVETDTQYF
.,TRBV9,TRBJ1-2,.,TGTGCCAGCAGCGTAGGTTGGACAGCAAATGGCTACACCTTC,CASSVGWTANGYTF
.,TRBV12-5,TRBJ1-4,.,TGTGCTAGTGGTTTGGGTAGCCTGAGTACGAATGAAAAACTGTTTTTT,CASGLGSLSTNEKLFF
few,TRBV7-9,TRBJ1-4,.,TGTGCCAGCAGCTTTGGGCAGCCCGCTGCAACTAATGAAAAACTGTTTTTT,CASSFGQPAATNEKLFF
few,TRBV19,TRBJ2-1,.,TGTGCCAGTAGTATTATTTACGGTGAGCAGTTCTTC,CASSIIYGEQFF
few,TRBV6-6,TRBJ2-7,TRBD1,TGTGCCAGCAGTAACGGACAGGGAATTTTCTACGAGCAGTACTTC,CASSNGQGIFYEQYF
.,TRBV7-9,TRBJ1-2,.,TGTGCCAGCAGCTTAGAGCATGGCTACACCTTC,CASSLEHGYTF
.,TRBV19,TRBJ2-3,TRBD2,TGTGCCAGTAGTAACGGACTAGAAGGAGCAGATACGCAGTATTTT,CASSNGLEGADTQYF
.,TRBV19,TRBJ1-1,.,TGTGCCAGTAGTACTCCAGGGCGACCTGCTGAAGCTTTCTTT,CASSTPGRPAEAFF
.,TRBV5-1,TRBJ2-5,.,TGCGCCAGCACTAGCCAGGAGACCCAGTACTTC,CASTSQETQYF
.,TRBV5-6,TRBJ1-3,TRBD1,TGTGCCAGCAGCTCAGTTAGGGACAGGGATTATAGAAACACCATATATTTT,CASSSVRDRDYRNTIYF
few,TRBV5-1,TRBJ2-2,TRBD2,TGCGCCAGCAGCTGGGGATCTAGCGGTATGGGAAACACCGGGGAGCTGTTTTTT,CASSWGSSGMGNTGELFF
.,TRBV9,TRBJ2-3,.,TGTGCCAGCAGCGTAGCTACTAGCACAGATACGCAGTATTTT,CASSVATSTDTQYF
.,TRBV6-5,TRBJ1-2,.,TGTGCCAGCAGGGGCGTTGGACAGCTCTATGGCTACACCTTC,CASRGVGQLYGYTF
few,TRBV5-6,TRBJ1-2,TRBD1,TGTGCCAGCAGCTCAGGACAGGGCAGCTTTCGGTGGGGCTACACCTTC,CASSSGQGSFRWGYTF
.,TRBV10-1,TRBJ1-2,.,TGCGCCAGCAGCGACCCCGGGGGCTACACCTTC,CASSDPGGYTF
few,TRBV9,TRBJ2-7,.,TGTGCCAGCAGCGTAGCGGGGGAGACAAATCGCGAGCAGTACTTC,CASSVAGETNREQYF
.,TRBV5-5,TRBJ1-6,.,TGTGCCAGCAGCTTGGACGCAGGGGATAATTCACCCCTCCACTTT,CASSLDAGDNSPLHF
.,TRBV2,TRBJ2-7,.,TGTGCCAGCAGTGCCTCTACCTACGAGCAGTACTTC,CASSASTYEQYF
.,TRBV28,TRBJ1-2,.,TGTGCCAGCAGTTTATACGGGTCAAGGTGGTATGGCTACACCTTC,CASSLYGSRWYGYTF
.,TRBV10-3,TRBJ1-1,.,TGTGCCATCAGACCCAGCGGACAGCGGAACACTGAAGCTTTCTTT,CAIRPSGQRNTEAFF
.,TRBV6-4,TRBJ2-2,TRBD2,TGTGCCAGCAGTGAACTAAGTCTAGCGGGCTATGCGAACACCGGGGAGCTGTTTTTT,CASSELSLAGYANTGELFF